A single sample gave rise to the 24 T cell receptor beta chains below, sequenced in a study of blood T cell repertoires in COVID-19. Here immunoSEQ multiplex PCR was the method, and the copy in TCRdb shows in-frame clones only, minus some. The data show tens of thousands of clones, around 80% seen once. Source material: peripheral blood. The source is a woman of 80 years or more with active or convalescent COVID-19.

V is TRBV25-1 and J is TRBJ1-6; unclear D gene. The germline CDR1 and CDR2 sequences are MGHDK and SYGVNS. Deletions cut 0 bases from V and 17 bases from J, with 14 bases between. The CDR3 contains 13 residues. CDR3 amino acids: CASSEYEGRRIHF. The CDR3 bases are TGTGCCAGCAGTGAATATGAAGGGAGAAGGATCCACTTT.

The CDR3 is CASSQGLQTYQPQHF. CDR3 nucleotide sequence: TGTGCCAGCAGCCAAGGTCTACAGACATATCAGCCCCAGCATTTT. This chain connects TRBV3-1 (or the pseudogene TRBV3-2) to TRBJ1-5; no firm D call. The CDR3 consists of 15 residues. Trimming cost V 1 base and J 5 bases, with 12 bases left between them. Germline CDR1 and CDR2: LGHDT and YNNKEL (reference sequence).

The chain employs TRBV5-1 and TRBJ2-7; D possibly corresponds to TRBD1 (5 bases). V was pared by 4 bases and J by 0 bases, with 11 bases between. The CDR3 length is 14 residues. Looked up from germline, CDR1 is SGHRS and CDR2 is YFSETQ. CDR3 in DNA: TGCGCCAGCAGCCCATGGGGCACCTCCTACGAGCAGTACTTC. It translates to CASSPWGTSYEQYF.

V usage is TRBV7-9 and J usage is TRBJ2-5; the D is unclear. The germline CDR1 and CDR2 sequences are SEHNR and FQNEAQ (reference sequence). This CDR3 is built from 12 residues. Trimming pared 5 bases from V and 3 bases from J, leaving 7 bases between. CDR3 sequence: CASSPQEETQYF. The CDR3 DNA reads TGTGCCAGCAGCCCTCAGGAAGAGACCCAGTACTTC.

The chain uses TRBV4-1 and TRBJ1-6; tentative D call: TRBD1 (5 bases). The V gene lost 4 bases and the J gene lost 7 bases, with 17 bases spanning the gap. Germline CDR1 MGHRA, CDR2 YSYEKL. The CDR3 sequence is 16 residues long. CDR3 sequence: CASSRQSSPQNSPLHF. The CDR3 DNA follows: TGCGCCAGCAGCCGACAGTCATCCCCCCAAAATTCACCCCTCCACTTT.

V is TRBV7-8 and J is TRBJ1-2; 9 nucleotides line up with TRBD1. Trimming removed 1 base from V and 8 bases from J; junction bases left unmatched: 14. Germline CDR1 is SGHVS and CDR2 is FQNEAQ. The CDR3 covers 17 residues. CDR3 in amino acids: CASSLVRTGEGSEGYTF. CDR3 coding DNA: TGTGCCAGCAGCTTAGTCCGGACAGGGGAGGGGAGTGAGGGCTACACCTTC.

The rearrangement uses TRBV5-6 and TRBJ1-1; tentatively, D is TRBD1 (5 bases). Germline CDR1 SGHDT, CDR2 YYEEEE. Deletions cut 7 bases from V and 1 base from J, with 17 bases between. There are 15 residues in the CDR3. The CDR3 region is CASRGAGRANTEAFF. The CDR3 DNA follows: TGTGCCAGCCGGGGCGCAGGGAGGGCGAACACTGAAGCTTTCTTT.

The count of this clone is one. The chain recombines TRBV19 with TRBJ2-1, with 12 nucleotides matching TRBD2. CDR1 is LNHDA and CDR2 is SQIVND in the germline V gene (reference sequence). J was trimmed by 5 bases and V by 9 bases; bases with no gene match: 8. CDR3 length: 15 amino acids. This CDR3 reads CASTTSGGPHNEQFF. The CDR3 DNA follows: TGTGCCAGCACCACTAGCGGGGGGCCCCACAATGAGCAGTTCTTC.

V usage is TRBV6-5 and J usage is TRBJ1-5, with TRBD1 identical over 7 bases. The V and J ends lost 5 bases and 2 bases, in that order; junction bases with no gene match: 6. Looked up from germline, CDR1 is MNHEY and CDR2 is SVGAGI. This CDR3 has 15 amino acids. The CDR3 DNA follows: TGTGCCAGCAGTCCTGACAGGGAGGGCAATCAGCCCCAGCATTTT. Its protein is CASSPDREGNQPQHF.

CDR3 in amino acids: CASSVLADNEQFF. CDR3 bases: TGTGCCAGCAGTGTTTTAGCCGACAATGAGCAGTTCTTC. The rearrangement links TRBV7-3 to TRBJ2-1; no clear D. Per the germline V gene, CDR1 is SGHTA and CDR2 is FQGTGA. Deletions cut 6 bases from V and 5 bases from J, with 11 bases between. The CDR3 loop spans 13 amino acids.

The J gene is TRBJ1-1, the V gene TRBV6-5; 7 bases agree with TRBD1. J lost 5 bases, V lost 6 bases, and 3 bases had no gene match. CDR3 length: 12 residues. Per the germline V gene, CDR1 is MNHEY and CDR2 is SVGAGI. The CDR3 here is CASSRDSTEAFF. CDR3 nucleotide sequence: TGTGCCAGCAGCCGGGACAGTACTGAAGCTTTCTTT.

This chain connects TRBV5-4 to TRBJ1-1; D might be TRBD1 (5 bases). Germline assignment: CDR1 SGHNT and CDR2 YYREEE (reference sequence). The V gene lost 6 bases and the J gene lost 1 base, with 13 bases spanning the gap. The CDR3 contains 14 residues. CDR3 loop: CASTLRGGNTEAFF. CDR3 nucleotides: TGTGCCAGCACCCTACGGGGGGGGAACACTGAAGCTTTCTTT.

This clone was seen a handful of times. V and J are TRBV5-1 and TRBJ2-5, with 14 positions matching TRBD2. This CDR3 contains 16 residues. CDR1 is SGHRS and CDR2 is YFSETQ in the germline V gene. After removal of 7 bases from V and 6 bases from J, the junction contained 11 bases not matched to a gene. The CDR3 DNA follows: TGCGCCAGCTGTCCCCAGGGACTAGCGGGGGAAAAGACCCAGTACTTC. It translates to CASCPQGLAGEKTQYF.

The chain carries TRBV5-5 and TRBJ2-1; D gene ambiguous. Germline V gene data show CDR1 as SGHKS and CDR2 as YYEKEE (reference sequence). V dropped 0 bases and J dropped 7 bases, with 8 bases sitting between them. The CDR3 is 13 residues long. Here the CDR3 DNA reads TGTGCCAGCAGCTTGGCTACGCGGAATGAGCAGTTCTTC. Amino acid sequence: CASSLATRNEQFF. Full variable domain (remainder filled in from reference TRBV5-5 and TRBJ2-1): DAGVTQSPTHLIKTRGQQVTLRCSPISGHKSVSWYQQVLGQGPQFIFQYYEKEERGRGNFPDRFSARQFPNYSSELNVNALLLGDSALYLCASSLATRNEQFFGPGTRLTVL.

The CDR3 spells CASSEQGPYNEQFF. The CDR3 nucleotides read TGTGCCAGCAGTGAACAGGGCCCCTACAATGAGCAGTTCTTC. The rearrangement links TRBV2 to TRBJ2-1, with a tentative D call TRBD1 (5 bases). The CDR3 has 14 residues. Trimming left V 2 bases short and J 2 bases short, with 7 bases between. Germline V gene data show CDR1 as SNHLY and CDR2 as FYNNEI.

This clone was counted many times. V gene TRBV6-1 combines with J gene TRBJ1-1; D remains unclear. V lost 2 bases and J 1 base, leaving 5 bases between the germline ends. This CDR3 region has 13 residues. The germline V gene has CDR1 MNHNS and CDR2 SASEGT. The CDR3 spells CASSERGNTEAFF. In DNA form, the CDR3 reads TGTGCCAGCAGTGAACGGGGGAACACTGAAGCTTTCTTT.

This clone showed up just a few times. V usage is TRBV2 and J usage is TRBJ1-2; D possibly corresponds to TRBD1 (6 bases). Per the germline V gene, CDR1 is SNHLY and CDR2 is FYNNEI. Trimming left V 4 bases short and J 4 bases short, with 13 bases between. The CDR3 is 14 amino acids. CDR3 region: CASSVTGHFYGYTF. CDR3 in DNA: TGTGCCAGCAGTGTCACGGGACACTTCTATGGCTACACCTTC.

The rearrangement joins TRBV15 to TRBJ1-2, with a weak D call TRBD1 (5 bases). V lost 0 bases and J lost 8, with 13 bases in between. The CDR3 covers 14 residues. Germline V lookup: CDR1 LNHNV, CDR2 YYDKDF (reference sequence). CDR3 sequence reads: CATSRDIPSGGYTF. As DNA, the CDR3 is TGTGCCACCAGCAGAGATATCCCGTCAGGGGGCTACACCTTC.

The chain couples TRBV5-1 to TRBJ2-3, with a tentative D call TRBD2 (6 bases). Germline V gene data show CDR1 as SGHRS and CDR2 as YFSETQ. V was cut by 5 bases and J by 1 base, with 17 bases left in between. This CDR3 contains 16 residues. The CDR3 nucleotides read TGCGCCAGCAGTCCCGGGGGTCGGGGCGGCACAGATACGCAGTATTTT. Protein product: CASSPGGRGGTDTQYF.

The rearrangement links TRBV11-3 to TRBJ1-4, with TRBD1 identical over 9 bases. CDR1 is SGHNT and CDR2 is YENEEA in the germline V gene. CDR3 length: 17 residues. V lost 3 bases to trimming and J lost 8 bases; unmatched junction nucleotides: 13. As DNA, the CDR3 is TGTGCCAGCAGCTTCGAAGGCGGGACAGGGATGAAGGAAAAACTGTTTTTT. Translated: CASSFEGGTGMKEKLFF.

The chain recombines TRBV9 with TRBJ1-2, with 8 positions matching TRBD1. CDR1 and CDR2 (germline): SGDLS, YYNGEE. V trimming: 5 bases; J trimming: 3 bases; junction bases outside the gene matches: 9. The CDR3 has 15 residues. CDR3 residues: CASSRNRGDYYGYTF. In DNA, the CDR3 is TGTGCCAGCAGTCGAAACAGGGGGGATTACTATGGCTACACCTTC. The entire variable domain, with the rest obtained from reference TRBV9 and TRBJ1-2, is as follows: DSGVTQTPKHLITATGQRVTLRCSPRSGDLSVYWYQQSLDQGLQFLIQYYNGEERAKGNILERFSAQQFPDLHSELNLSSLELGDSALYFCASSRNRGDYYGYTFGSGTRLTVV.

V usage is TRBV6-2 or TRBV6-3 and J usage is TRBJ1-3; D gene ambiguous. V was cut by 3 bases and J by 0 bases, with 6 bases left in between. Germline values: CDR1 MNHEY, CDR2 SVGEGT. The CDR3 spans 14 residues. The CDR3 protein is CASSYWASGNTIYF. CDR3 sequence (DNA): TGTGCCAGCAGTTATTGGGCCTCTGGAAACACCATATATTTT.

The rearrangement uses TRBV2 and TRBJ2-1; D remains ambiguous. This CDR3 has 14 amino acids. Germline lookup yields CDR1 SNHLY and CDR2 FYNNEI. V dropped 4 bases and J dropped 6 bases, with 13 bases sitting between them. DNA for the CDR3: TGTGCCAGCAGTGTGGCTAGTCTATCCAATGAGCAGTTCTTC. Encoded protein: CASSVASLSNEQFF.

The CDR3 region has the DNA TGTGCCAGCAGCCAAGGGCGACTAGCGGGGACTAGCACAGATACGCAGTATTTT. Translating it yields CASSQGRLAGTSTDTQYF. This rearrangement joins TRBV3-1 (or the pseudogene TRBV3-2) to TRBJ2-3; TRBD2 matches at 11 bases. From germline, CDR1 is LGHDT and CDR2 YNNKEL (reference sequence). The CDR3 is made up of 18 amino acids. The V and J ends lost 1 base and 0 bases, in that order; junction bases with no gene match: 6.